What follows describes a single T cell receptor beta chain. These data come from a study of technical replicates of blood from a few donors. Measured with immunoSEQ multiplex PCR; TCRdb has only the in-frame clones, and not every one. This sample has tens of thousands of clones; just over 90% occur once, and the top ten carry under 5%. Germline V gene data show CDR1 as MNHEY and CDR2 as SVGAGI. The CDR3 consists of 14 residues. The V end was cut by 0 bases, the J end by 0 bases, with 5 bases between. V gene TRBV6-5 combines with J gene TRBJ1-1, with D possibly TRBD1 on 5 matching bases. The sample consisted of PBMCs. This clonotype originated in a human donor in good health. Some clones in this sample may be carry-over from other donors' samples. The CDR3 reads CASSYSQVNTEAFF. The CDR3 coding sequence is TGTGCCAGCAGTTACTCACAGGTGAACACTGAAGCTTTCTTT.